The entry that follows covers one T cell receptor beta chain sequence. The table came from immunoSEQ multiplex PCR; TCRdb's copy has only in-frame clones and leaves some out. The sample shows tens of thousands of clones, over 80% of them seen only once. The data derive from a study of early stage breast cancer tumors. Sequenced input: blood. This receptor was obtained from a person aged 70 to 80 with breast cancer.

In nucleotides, the CDR3 is TGCGCCAGCAGCGTGGAACTAGCGGGAGGGTCAGATACGCAGTATTTT. This codes for CASSVELAGGSDTQYF. The rearrangement joins TRBV5-1 to TRBJ2-3; 13 bases are a match to TRBD2. The CDR3 length is 16 residues. Germline-derived CDR1 and CDR2 are SGHRS and YFSETQ. With V trimmed by 4 bases and J by 4 bases, 6 bases remained unmatched.